Each of the 16 T cell receptor beta chains below was sequenced from the same sample in a study of T cell repertoires in cytomegalovirus infection. TCRdb reprocessed the reads via MiXCR and lists one record per CDR3 protein. In the table there are about 740,000 distinct CDR3 sequences, 35% to 45% of which are singletons. The sample consisted of PBMCs. These receptors were collected from a human donor in good health (CMV status not recorded). Some clones in this sample may be carry-over from other donors' samples.

The chain is built from TRBV12-3 or TRBV12-4 and TRBJ1-2; 7 bases map to TRBD1. The CDR3 is 15 residues long. V lost 5 bases to trimming and J lost 6 bases; unmatched junction nucleotides: 12. The CDR3 DNA follows: TGTGCCAGCAGTCGTGACAGGGCCAATGTTAATGGCTACACCTTC. This gives the protein CASSRDRANVNGYTF.

As to this clonotype: A junction end diverges from the germline sequence, so it may reflect a read error. This sequence joins TRBV7-2 and TRBJ2-1; 11 bases fit TRBD2. The CDR3 contains 17 residues. Germline-derived CDR1 and CDR2 are SGHTA and FQGNSA. CDR3 sequence (DNA): TGTGCCAGCAGCTTAGGGGTTAGCGGGAGGGCCTACAATGAGCAGTTATTC. This translates into CASSLGVSGRAYNEQLF.

This clonotype was counted ten times or more. The chain is built from TRBV28 and TRBJ1-6, with D hard to call. The V end lost 10 bases, the J end lost 9 bases, and 16 bases lay between the germline ends. From germline, CDR1 is MDHEN and CDR2 SYDVKM. The CDR3 runs 13 residues. The CDR3 reads CATRTDKVSPLHF. The CDR3 DNA reads TGTGCCACCAGGACCGACAAGGTTTCACCCCTCCACTTT.

The chain carries TRBV28 and TRBJ2-3; 10 nucleotides match TRBD2. The length of the CDR3 is 16 residues. J was trimmed by 5 bases and V by 6 bases; bases with no gene match: 11. In germline, CDR1 is MDHEN, CDR2 SYDVKM. CDR3 bases: TGTGCCAGCAGCCCCGCGGAGGGACTAGCGTTAGATACGCAGTATTTT. Residues: CASSPAEGLALDTQYF.

This clonotype was counted between two and nine times. The chain is built from TRBV4-1 and TRBJ2-3; D call uncertain. The length of the CDR3 is 17 residues. The germline V gene has CDR1 MGHRA and CDR2 YSYEKL. Trimming took 4 bases from V and 0 from J, leaving 17 bases between them. The CDR3 DNA reads as TGCGCCAGCAGCCCGCAACATCGCGTCCTTAGCACAGATACGCAGTATTTT. It is translated as CASSPQHRVLSTDTQYF.

The sample holds many counts of this clonotype. The rearrangement links TRBV7-2 to TRBJ2-5; 7 bases agree with TRBD1. Germline CDR1 and CDR2: SGHTA and FQGNSA. Unmatched junction bases numbered 5, after V lost 5 bases and J lost 8 bases. The CDR3 contains 12 residues. CDR3 sequence reads: CASSQPGGTQYF. CDR3 nucleotides: TGTGCCAGCAGCCAACCAGGGGGAACCCAGTACTTC.

This chain joins TRBV24-1 and TRBJ2-1, with D perhaps matching TRBD2 (5 bases). Per the germline V gene, CDR1 is KGHDR and CDR2 is SFDVKD. The V end lost 6 bases, the J end lost 5 bases, and 16 bases lay between the germline ends. The CDR3 is 15 amino acids. CDR3 nucleotide sequence: TGTGCCACCAGTCAGGTGACACCCGGGGACAATGAGCAGTTCTTC. It yields the protein CATSQVTPGDNEQFF.

This clonotype was seen a handful of times. The chain links TRBV27 to TRBJ1-2; D may be TRBD1 (5 bases). The CDR3 runs 13 residues. Germline V gives CDR1 MNHEY, CDR2 SMNVEV (reference sequence). Trimming took off 1 base at V and 8 bases at J, with 11 bases between the two ends. CDR3 sequence reads: CASSLWGSGGYTF. The CDR3 nucleotides are TGTGCCAGCAGTTTATGGGGGTCAGGCGGCTACACCTTC.

The rearrangement joins TRBV7-2 to TRBJ2-1; 10 nucleotides match TRBD1. The CDR3 is made up of 15 amino acids. Germline V gene data show CDR1 as SGHTA and CDR2 as FQGNSA. V gave up 4 bases and J gave up 7 bases; unmatched junction bases: 7. As DNA, the CDR3 is TGTGCCAGCAGCTCCGACAGGGGGCTGGGAAATGAGCAGTTCTTC. Encoded protein: CASSSDRGLGNEQFF.

On this clonotype: As the CDR3 is not closed by the conserved phenylalanine or tryptophan, this likely results from a read error. CDR3 amino acids: CASSLSLAGLTYNEQFL. CDR3 in DNA: TGTGCCAGCAGCCTTTCGCTAGCGGGCCTCACCTACAATGAGCAGTTCTTA. The V gene is TRBV5-4, the J gene TRBJ2-1; 8 bases agree with TRBD2. V was pared by 4 bases and J by 2 bases, with 11 bases of the junction left unmatched. The CDR3 is 17 amino acids. From germline, CDR1 is SGHNT and CDR2 YYREEE (reference sequence).

This clonotype was picked up many times. The chain uses TRBV7-8 and TRBJ1-2; a possible D gene is TRBD1 (5 bases). From germline, CDR1 is SGHVS and CDR2 FQNEAQ. The CDR3 contains 15 residues. V was pared by 1 base and J by 6 bases, with 15 bases between. The CDR3 protein is CASSLDRDRVNGYTF. Written as DNA, the CDR3 is TGTGCCAGCAGCTTAGATAGGGACCGAGTTAATGGCTACACCTTC. Drawing the rest from reference TRBV7-8 and TRBJ1-2, the complete variable domain is GAGVSQSPRYKVAKRGQDVALRCDPISGHVSLFWYQQALGQGPEFLTYFQNEAQLDKSGLPSDRFFAERPEGSVSTLKIQRTQQEDSAVYLCASSLDRDRVNGYTFGSGTRLTVV.

There are many counts of this clonotype. V gene TRBV7-2 combines with J gene TRBJ2-1; D is tentatively TRBD1 or TRBD2 (5 bases each). Trimming cost V 2 bases and J 8 bases, with 19 bases left between them. The CDR3 is made up of 16 amino acids. Looked up from germline, CDR1 is SGHTA and CDR2 is FQGNSA. CDR3 protein: CASSLKSGTQTHEQFF. In DNA, the CDR3 is TGTGCCAGCAGCTTAAAGTCGGGGACCCAAACCCATGAGCAGTTCTTC. Based on the CDR3 plus reference TRBV7-2 and TRBJ2-1, the full variable domain is GAGVSQSPSNKVTEKGKDVELRCDPISGHTALYWYRQSLGQGLEFLIYFQGNSAPDKSGLPSDRFSAERTGGSVSTLTIQRTQQEDSAVYLCASSLKSGTQTHEQFFGPGTRLTVL.

The rearrangement links TRBV10-3 to TRBJ2-2; D gene ambiguous. The CDR3 covers 13 residues. Trimming took off 6 bases at V and 3 bases at J, with 8 bases between the two ends. The germline CDR1 and CDR2 sequences are ENHRY and SYGVKD. Here the CDR3 reads CAIRYRDTGELFF. Here the CDR3 DNA reads TGTGCCATCAGGTACAGAGACACCGGGGAGCTGTTTTTT.

This chain links TRBV7-2 with TRBJ1-2, with 8 nucleotides matching TRBD1. With 3 bases clipped from V and 0 bases from J, the junction kept 6 bases outside the gene matches. This CDR3 is built from 16 residues. The germline gives CDR1 SGHTA, CDR2 FQGNSA. The CDR3 DNA reads TGTGCCAGCAGCTTGGGGACAGGCAAAGCTAACTATGGCTACACCTTC. Translation: CASSLGTGKANYGYTF.

The rearrangement uses TRBV7-8 and TRBJ1-2, with TRBD1 matching over 9 bases. This CDR3 spans 17 amino acids. Germline V gene sequence: CDR1 SGHVS, CDR2 FQNEAQ. The V and J ends lost 2 bases and 3 bases, in that order; junction bases with no gene match: 10. CDR3 region: CASSLRVGRQGDYGYTF. The CDR3 DNA is TGTGCCAGCAGCTTAAGAGTGGGGCGACAGGGGGACTATGGCTACACCTTC.

This clonotype has just a few counts. The chain carries TRBV10-3 and TRBJ2-7; TRBD1 is a possible D gene (6 bases). The CDR3 has 13 amino acids. Germline-derived CDR1 and CDR2 are ENHRY and SYGVKD. Trimming left V 6 bases short and J 2 bases short, with 11 bases between. The CDR3 DNA reads TGTGCCATCAGCCGGACAGAGACCTACGAGCAGTACTTC. The encoded protein is CAISRTETYEQYF.